The sample holds a few counts of the clone carrying this T cell receptor beta chain. Library preparation (for TCRbeta) was performed with unique molecular identifiers. TCRdb re-called the PCR reads with MiXCR, one entry per CDR3 protein. The profile covers a few hundred thousand distinct CDR3 sequences, with around an eighth appearing a single time and around 6.1% taken by the ten largest. Germline values: CDR1 SEHNR, CDR2 FQNEAQ (reference sequence). J lost 0 bases, V lost 4 bases, and 4 bases had no gene match. The CDR3 loop spans 15 amino acids. These data come from a study of T-cell reconstitution after alpha-beta-depleted transplantation in children.

The genes are TRBV7-9 and TRBJ1-1; TRBD1 matches at 8 bases. The input for sequencing was PBMCs from the stem cell graft donor, taken from the stem cell graft. This clonotype was obtained from a human donor who donated a stem cell graft to a child with combined immunodeficiency. For the CDR3, the DNA is TGTGCCAGCAGCTACTCGACAGGGGTGAACACTGAAGCTTTCTTT. Translation: CASSYSTGVNTEAFF.